The clone carrying this TCR beta chain came up many times. Its cognate antigen is unknown. Breast cancer patients provided tissue from their axillary draining lymph nodes. This record comes from a study of breast tumors, draining lymph nodes, adjacent tissues. Study-wide points: Tumor TCR diversity was below lymph nodes but above nontumor tissue.

This CDR3 contains 17 residues. With 5 bases clipped from V and 5 bases from J, the junction kept 17 bases outside the gene matches. TCRdb re-derived calls from the multiplex PCR reads in MiXCR, one entry per CDR3 protein. Here the sample spans 250,000 or so distinct CDR3 sequences, roughly 31% being singletons. The TCR was taken from a female donor with breast cancer. Some clones in this sample may be carry-over from other donors' samples. The chain employs TRBV12-3 or TRBV12-4 and TRBJ2-5; the match to TRBD1 covers 7 bases. Sequenced material: axillary lymph node tissue. The CDR3: CASSPRTGRGPRETQYF. In DNA form, the CDR3 reads TGTGCCAGCAGTCCTAGGACAGGTCGGGGACCTCGGGAGACCCAGTACTTC.